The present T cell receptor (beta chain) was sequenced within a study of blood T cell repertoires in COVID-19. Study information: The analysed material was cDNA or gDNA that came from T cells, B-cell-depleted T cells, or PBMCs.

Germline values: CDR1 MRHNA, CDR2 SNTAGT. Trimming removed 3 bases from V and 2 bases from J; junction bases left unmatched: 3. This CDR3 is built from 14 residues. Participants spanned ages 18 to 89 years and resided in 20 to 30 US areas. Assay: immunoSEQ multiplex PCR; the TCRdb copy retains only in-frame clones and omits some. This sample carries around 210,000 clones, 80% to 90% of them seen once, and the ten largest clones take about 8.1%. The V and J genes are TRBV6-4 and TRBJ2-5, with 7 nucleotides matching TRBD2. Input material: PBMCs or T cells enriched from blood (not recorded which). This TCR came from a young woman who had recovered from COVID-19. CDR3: CASSEGAGQETQYF. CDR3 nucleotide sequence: TGTGCCAGCAGTGAAGGAGCGGGGCAAGAGACCCAGTACTTC.